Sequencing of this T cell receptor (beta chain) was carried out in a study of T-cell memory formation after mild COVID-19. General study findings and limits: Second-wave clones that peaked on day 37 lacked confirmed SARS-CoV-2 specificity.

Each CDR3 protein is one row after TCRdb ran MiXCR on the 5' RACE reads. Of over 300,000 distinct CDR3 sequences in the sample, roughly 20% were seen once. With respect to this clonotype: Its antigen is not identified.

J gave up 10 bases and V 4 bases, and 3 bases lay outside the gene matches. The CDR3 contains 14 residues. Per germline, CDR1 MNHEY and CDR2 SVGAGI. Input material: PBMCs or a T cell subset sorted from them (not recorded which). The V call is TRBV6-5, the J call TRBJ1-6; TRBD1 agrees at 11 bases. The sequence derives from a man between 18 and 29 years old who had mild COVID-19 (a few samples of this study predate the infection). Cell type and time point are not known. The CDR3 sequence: CASSWDRGGSPLHF. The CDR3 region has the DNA TGTGCCAGCAGTTGGGACAGGGGGGGATCACCCCTCCACTTT.